These 5 T cell receptor beta chains came from one sample sequenced in a study of neurological immune-mediated disorders. TCRdb passed the 5' RACE reads through MiXCR, listing each CDR3 protein once. The sample lists more than 30,000 distinct CDR3 sequences, 7% to 8.5% occurring once. Sequences were obtained from CD4+ T cells from blood. These receptors all come from a man aged 50 to 59 in good health.

CDR3 coding DNA: TGTGCCAGCTCACCACCGGTCGGATCCTACGAGCAGTACTTC. Translation gives CASSPPVGSYEQYF. This chain uses TRBV18 with TRBJ2-7; the D is unclear. CDR1 and CDR2 from the germline V gene are KGHSH and LQKENI. Trimming took off 0 bases at V and 1 base at J, with 7 bases between the two ends. The CDR3 consists of 14 residues.

This clonotype was picked up many times. The J gene is TRBJ1-5, the V gene TRBV5-1; 7 bases fit TRBD1. Germline CDR1 reads SGHRS; CDR2 reads YFSETQ. The V segment lost 0 bases and the J segment 6 bases; nucleotides outside the gene matches: 3. CDR3 size: 14 residues. CDR3 nucleotide sequence: TGCGCCAGCAGCTTGGAAGGGGGCGTTCAGCCCCAGCATTTT. The encoded protein is CASSLEGGVQPQHF.

There are many counts of this clonotype. The chain joins TRBV7-2 to TRBJ1-1; D ambiguous. Germline V lookup: CDR1 SGHTA, CDR2 FQGNSA. The CDR3 contains 11 residues. The V end lost 6 bases, the J end lost 5 bases, and 7 bases lay between the germline ends. In nucleotides, the CDR3 is TGTGCCAGCAGGAGCAAAACTGAAGCTTTCTTT. Residues: CASRSKTEAFF.

This clonotype was counted ten times or more. The gene calls are TRBV10-3 and TRBJ2-3, with 11 bases identical to TRBD1. CDR3 length: 15 residues. Germline lookup yields CDR1 ENHRY and CDR2 SYGVKD. V trimming: 3 bases; J trimming: 6 bases; junction bases outside the gene matches: 5. CDR3 residues: CAISDGQGAGDTQYF. CDR3 nucleotides: TGTGCCATCAGTGACGGACAGGGGGCAGGGGATACGCAGTATTTT.

In this sample, this clonotype turned up many times. CDR3 in DNA: TGCAGTGCTAGAGCCAGCGGCCGGAACACCGGGGAGCTGTTTTTT. Its protein is CSARASGRNTGELFF. The chain carries TRBV20-1 and TRBJ2-2; weak D call: TRBD2 (5 bases). The germline V and J ends were trimmed by 1 base and 1 base, with 10 bases remaining between them. This CDR3 region has 15 residues. Germline lookup yields CDR1 DFQATT and CDR2 SNEGSKA (reference sequence).